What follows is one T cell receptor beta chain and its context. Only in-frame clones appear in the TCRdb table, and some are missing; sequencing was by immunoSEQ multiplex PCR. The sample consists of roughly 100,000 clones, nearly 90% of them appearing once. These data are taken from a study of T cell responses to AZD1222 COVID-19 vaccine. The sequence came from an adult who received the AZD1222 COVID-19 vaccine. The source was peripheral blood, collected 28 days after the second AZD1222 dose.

The CDR3 spells CASSLRGLADNEQFF. The CDR3 DNA reads TGTGCCAGCAGTCTCCGAGGACTAGCCGACAATGAGCAGTTCTTC. The chain is built from TRBV28 and TRBJ2-1; 8 positions agree with TRBD2. V shed 5 bases and J 5 bases; nucleotides not matched to a gene: 8. This CDR3 is built from 15 residues. Germline loops: CDR1 MDHEN, CDR2 SYDVKM.